This T cell receptor beta chain was identified during a study of OX40 agonist ivuxolimab in advanced cancers. Study at large: Patients received ivuxolimab, an agonistic anti-OX40 (CD134) antibody. Study-wide results and limits: There was clonal expansion of CD4+ and CD8+ blood T cells by week 6 at 0.1 to 3.0 mg/kg.

The assay was immunoSEQ multiplex PCR, and TCRdb's table has in-frame clones only and misses some. The table shows around 57,000 clones, with about 90% occurring only once. Baseline was the first blood sampling point, followed by cycle 4 day 1 and cycle 7 day 1. In regard to this clone: Its specificity is unknown.

The TCR comes from an adult with an advanced solid tumor such as melanoma, head and neck, liver or kidney cancer. This specimen consisted of CD4+ or CD8+ T cells sorted from blood, obtained in a trial of the OX40 agonist ivuxolimab.

CDR3 region: CASSYSGNTIYF. Written as DNA, the CDR3 is TGTGCCAGCAGTTACTCTGGAAACACCATATATTTT. The chain recombines TRBV6-5 with TRBJ1-3; D is unresolved. This CDR3 contains 12 residues. V gave up 0 bases and J gave up 3 bases, with 0 bases separating them. Germline loops: CDR1 MNHEY, CDR2 SVGAGI.